The entry that follows covers one TCR beta chain sequence. Its antigen is undetermined. The entry originates in a study of cytomegalovirus exposure and HLA in healthy donors. General observations from the study: A missense variant in DCLRE1C was later tied to TCR beta V- and J-gene trimming. In vitro data verified a few CMV-associated chains as specific for CMV antigens. It was 164 TCR beta chains that were listed as cytomegalovirus-associated.

The PCR was carried out with 60 Vbeta primers and 13 Jbeta primers. Clones were read by immunoSEQ multiplex PCR, and TCRdb kept only the in-frame ones, dropping some. The listing records some 70,000 clones. Source material: PBMCs. This receptor was taken from a boy aged 5-17 years in good health and CMV-seronegative.

Here the CDR3 reads CAWSVRQDAMGSGNTIYF. The CDR3 DNA follows: TGTGCCTGGAGTGTACGACAGGACGCAATGGGCTCTGGAAACACCATATATTTT. This chain joins TRBV30 and TRBJ1-3; D possibly corresponds to TRBD1 (6 bases). V lost 0 bases and J 0 bases, leaving 18 bases between the germline ends. CDR3 length: 18 amino acids. Germline values: CDR1 GTSNPN, CDR2 SVGIG (reference sequence).